The 9 T cell receptor beta chains reported below all come from one sample, sequenced in a study of shared clonotypes between healthy human individuals. Naive CD8 cells, CD45RO-negative and positively selected for CCR7, excluded terminally differentiated effector memory CD45RA+ cells. The table came from immunoSEQ multiplex PCR; TCRdb's copy has only in-frame clones and leaves some out. In the table there are about 580,000 clones, roughly 98% of which are singletons. The source material was naive CD8+ T cells sorted from blood. All receptors derive from a man aged 25-45 years in good health.

In regard to this clone: The junction does not match germline at one end; this may be a read error. This chain connects TRBV5-6 to TRBJ2-7, with 9 bases that match TRBD1. CDR3 length: 14 residues. Germline V gene data show CDR1 as SGHDT and CDR2 as YYEEEE. CDR3 DNA: TGTGCCAGCAGCTTCGGGACAGGGTCCTCCGAGCAGTACTTC. This translates into CASSFGTGSSEQYF.

V usage is TRBV6-1 and J usage is TRBJ2-3; D perhaps matches TRBD1 (6 bases). CDR1 and CDR2 from the germline V gene are MNHNS and SASEGT. V gave up 3 bases and J gave up 1 base, with 11 bases separating them. The length of the CDR3 is 15 residues. This CDR3 is CASSERRGGTDTQYF. CDR3 sequence (DNA): TGTGCCAGCAGTGAGCGCAGGGGAGGCACAGATACGCAGTATTTT.

The chain combines TRBV19 with TRBJ1-5, with 7 nucleotides matching TRBD1. V was clipped by 5 bases and J by 2 bases; unmatched bases: 9. CDR3 length: 16 amino acids. The germline V gene has CDR1 LNHDA and CDR2 SQIVND (reference sequence). CDR3 loop: CASSREQGTGNQPQHF. The CDR3, as DNA: TGTGCCAGTAGTCGAGAACAGGGGACAGGCAATCAGCCCCAGCATTTT.

V is TRBV7-9 and J is TRBJ2-3, with TRBD2 matching 13 bases. V dropped 5 bases and J dropped 1; count of bases not matched to a gene: 9. The germline gives CDR1 SEHNR, CDR2 FQNEAQ (reference sequence). The CDR3 loop spans 18 amino acids. CDR3 sequence: CASSLDPGLAGGTDTQYF. CDR3 in DNA: TGTGCCAGCAGCCTAGACCCCGGACTAGCGGGAGGCACAGATACGCAGTATTTT.

V is TRBV27 and J is TRBJ2-3; D unclear. The germline V and J ends were trimmed by 2 bases and 0 bases, with 9 bases remaining between them. CDR3 length: 15 residues. Germline CDR1 and CDR2: MNHEY and SMNVEV (reference sequence). CDR3 DNA sequence: TGTGCCAGCAGTTTAGCAGTAACTAGCACAGATACGCAGTATTTT. It specifies CASSLAVTSTDTQYF.

This chain links TRBV7-9 with TRBJ1-1; no definite D call. With 5 bases removed from V and 4 bases from J, the gap between germline ends came to 17 bases. The CDR3 is made up of 15 amino acids. The germline V gene has CDR1 SEHNR and CDR2 FQNEAQ (reference sequence). CDR3 protein: CASSTLTGSGTEAFF. The CDR3, as DNA: TGTGCCAGCAGCACCTTGACGGGCTCGGGCACTGAAGCTTTCTTT.

The V and J genes are TRBV7-9 and TRBJ2-5; weak D call: TRBD2 (5 bases). The V end lost 4 bases, the J end lost 2 bases, and 17 bases lay between the germline ends. The CDR3 spans 16 residues. Germline V gene sequence: CDR1 SEHNR, CDR2 FQNEAQ (reference sequence). CDR3 loop: CASSSFGREMQETQYF. The DNA for the CDR3 is TGTGCCAGCAGCTCCTTTGGACGGGAAATGCAAGAGACCCAGTACTTC.

The chain carries TRBV15 and TRBJ2-7; 12 nucleotides align to TRBD1. CDR3 length equals 14 residues. Germline V CDR1 and CDR2: LNHNV, YYDKDF (reference sequence). J gave up 3 bases and V 8 bases, and 5 bases lay outside the gene matches. The CDR3 is CATGTGGPNYEQYF. The CDR3 bases are TGTGCCACCGGGACAGGGGGCCCCAACTACGAGCAGTACTTC.

The CDR3 DNA follows: TGTGCCACCAGCCAATCTACGGATACGCAGTATTTT. Translating gives CATSQSTDTQYF. The chain employs TRBV15 and TRBJ2-3, with D unclear. Between the trimmed V and J ends, which lost 5 bases and 6 bases, there was a span of 9 bases. This CDR3 comprises 12 residues. Looked up from germline, CDR1 is LNHNV and CDR2 is YYDKDF (reference sequence).